This T cell receptor beta chain stems from a study of shared clonotypes between healthy human individuals. Study-wide context: Every donor yielded three CD4 naive, three CD4 memory, two CD8 naive and one CD8 memory plate. Study findings and constraints: Rarefaction showed sorted-subset sequencing was incomplete despite large depth. A few donors held about 5% of naive CD4 clonotypes in common.

The repertoire was sequenced with immunoSEQ multiplex PCR; TCRdb's copy has only in-frame clones and lacks some. This table has 750,000 to 1,000,000 clones, 80% to 95% appearing once. This clone was counted once. What it binds is not known. V trimming: 5 bases; J trimming: 6 bases; junction bases outside the gene matches: 3. Per germline, CDR1 SGHDN and CDR2 FVKESK. The CDR3 is 13 amino acids. Terminally differentiated effector memory CD45RA+ cells were excluded by CCR7 positive selection of CD45RO-negative cells. Everyone who donated was a Caucasian adult who lived in Nashville, Tennessee. Sequenced input: naive CD8+ T cells sorted from blood. The TCR originated in a man between 25 and 39 years old in good health. This sequence joins TRBV14 and TRBJ1-2, with TRBD1 matching over 10 bases. CDR3 protein: CASSATGGHGYTF. The CDR3, as DNA: TGTGCCAGCAGCGCGACAGGGGGCCATGGCTACACCTTC.